This T cell receptor (beta chain) was obtained from a study of cytomegalovirus exposure and HLA in healthy donors. Study findings and constraints: Using the classifier, cytomegalovirus status was reportedly diagnosed with high specificity and sensitivity.

This clone is a singleton in its sample. What it binds is unknown. PCR used 60 Vbeta primers and 13 Jbeta primers. Clones were sequenced by immunoSEQ multiplex PCR, and TCRdb holds only the in-frame ones, with some missing. Altogether about 160,000 clones are present, around 79% being singletons, with the ten largest covering under 4%. The sample comprised PBMCs. The clonotype originates from a human donor in good health.

In nucleotides, the CDR3 is TGTGCCAGCAGCTTTTATGCGGGGCGAGCTAACTATGGCTACACCTTC. As protein: CASSFYAGRANYGYTF. V is TRBV11-2 and J is TRBJ1-2; TRBD1 is a possible D gene (5 bases). Trimming pared 3 bases from V and 0 bases from J, leaving 14 bases between. This CDR3 spans 16 amino acids. Germline V CDR1 and CDR2: SGHAT, FQNNGV. Supplemented by reference TRBV11-2 and TRBJ1-2, the full variable domain reads EAGVAQSPRYKIIEKRQSVAFWCNPISGHATLYWYQQILGQGPKLLIQFQNNGVVDDSQLPKDRFSAERLKGVDSTLKIQPAKLEDSAVYLCASSFYAGRANYGYTFGSGTRLTVV.